A single sample is the source of the 18 T cell receptor beta chains below, sequenced in a study of shared clonotypes between healthy human individuals. Assay used: immunoSEQ multiplex PCR; TCRdb lists only in-frame clones, some missing. The sample has 740,000 or so clones, more than 70% seen once; the top ten hold 1.5% to 2%. The sequencing input was memory CD4+ T cells sorted from blood. Subset noted: CD45RA-negative fraction. Receptors were obtained from a woman younger than 45 in good health.

This chain connects TRBV5-1 to TRBJ2-7; D not certain. The CDR3 runs 15 residues. The germline V gene encodes CDR1 SGHRS and CDR2 YFSETQ. V was shortened by 0 bases and J by 0 bases, with 10 bases between the two germline ends. The DNA of the CDR3 is TGCGCCAGCAGCTTGGAGGGCGGAATCTCCTACGAGCAGTACTTC. It encodes CASSLEGGISYEQYF.

This chain's CDR3 is CAISESYLGGNEQFF. The CDR3 DNA follows: TGTGCCATCAGTGAGTCTTACCTTGGGGGCAATGAGCAGTTCTTC. The rearrangement uses TRBV10-3 and TRBJ2-1; D might be TRBD1 or TRBD2, each matching 5 bases. V shed 0 bases and J shed 6 bases, with 12 bases lying between them. Germline V lookup: CDR1 ENHRY, CDR2 SYGVKD. The CDR3 has 15 residues.

The V call is TRBV11-2, the J call TRBJ2-1; D may match TRBD1 or TRBD2 (6 bases each). Germline CDR1 reads SGHAT; CDR2 reads FQNNGV. This CDR3 has 16 residues. The ends were cut back, 5 bases at V and 2 bases at J, with 16 bases in the middle. The CDR3: CASSPRQASAYNEQFF. DNA for the CDR3: TGTGCCAGCAGCCCCCGACAGGCTAGCGCCTACAATGAGCAGTTCTTC.

This sequence joins TRBV19 and TRBJ1-1, with 7 positions matching TRBD1. In germline, CDR1 is LNHDA, CDR2 SQIVND (reference sequence). The CDR3 is 15 amino acids. The V segment lost 10 bases and the J segment 5 bases; nucleotides outside the gene matches: 16. CDR3 nucleotide sequence: TGTGCCACACACTTAAACAGGGGAGCGGGAACTGAAGCTTTCTTT. The encoded protein is CATHLNRGAGTEAFF.

The chain uses TRBV7-6 and TRBJ2-7; 7 bases align to TRBD2. CDR3 size: 16 residues. Per germline, CDR1 SGHVS and CDR2 FNYEAQ. Trimming at V came to 0 bases and at J to 1 base, leaving 6 bases not matched to a gene. The CDR3 region is CASSLAPGLPSYEQYF. DNA for the CDR3: TGTGCCAGCAGCTTAGCCCCGGGACTACCGTCCTACGAGCAGTACTTC.

The gene calls are TRBV5-1 and TRBJ1-1, with 7 bases lining up with TRBD1. Losses at the gene ends were 4 bases for V and 2 bases for J; bases not matched to a gene: 11. The CDR3 runs to 16 residues. Germline lookup yields CDR1 SGHRS and CDR2 YFSETQ. As DNA, the CDR3 is TGCGCCAGCAGCATAAGGGGGCATGGACCCAACACTGAAGCTTTCTTT. Translated: CASSIRGHGPNTEAFF.

The table lists this clone with many counts. CDR3 region: CASSLEDRGYTF. CDR3 coding DNA: TGTGCCAGCAGCTTGGAGGACAGGGGCTACACCTTC. V is TRBV11-2 and J is TRBJ1-2; 7 bases match TRBD1. The CDR3 sequence is 12 residues long. Unmatched junction bases numbered 3, after V lost 3 bases and J lost 8 bases. Germline lookup yields CDR1 SGHAT and CDR2 FQNNGV.

Only a few counts were recorded for this clone. V is TRBV6-6 and J is TRBJ2-7, with 7 nucleotides matching TRBD1. CDR3 size: 11 residues. V shed 5 bases and J 10 bases; nucleotides not matched to a gene: 5. Germline assignment: CDR1 MNHNY and CDR2 SVGAGI (reference sequence). The CDR3 sequence: CASSGGQAQYF. The CDR3 DNA reads as TGTGCCAGCAGTGGTGGACAGGCACAGTACTTC.

This chain connects TRBV28 to TRBJ1-4; D is uncertain. CDR1 is MDHEN and CDR2 is SYDVKM in the germline V gene. The germline V and J ends were trimmed by 4 bases and 1 base, with 10 bases remaining between them. There are 15 residues in the CDR3. CDR3: CASSSIWKTNEKLFF. In DNA, the CDR3 is TGTGCCAGCAGTTCTATTTGGAAAACTAATGAAAAACTGTTTTTT.

Of note for this clone: The junction differs from germline at one of its ends, possibly a read error. CDR3 bases: TGTGCCAGCAGTAAACTTCGGGGGGACACGGGTTATTTT. It codes for CASSKLRGDTGYF. J is TRBJ1-5 and V is TRBV6-1; perhaps TRBD1 as D (6 bases). Per germline, CDR1 MNHNS and CDR2 SASEGT. The length of the CDR3 is 13 residues.

The CDR3 sequence: CASRNGGQANEKLFF. In DNA, the CDR3 is TGCGCCAGCAGGAACGGGGGACAGGCTAATGAAAAACTGTTTTTT. This chain connects TRBV5-1 to TRBJ1-4, with 8 bases aligning to TRBD1. CDR1 and CDR2 from the germline V gene are SGHRS and YFSETQ. V lost 5 bases to trimming and J lost 3 bases; unmatched junction nucleotides: 6. The CDR3 sequence is 15 residues long.

The chain links TRBV7-9 to TRBJ1-4; D unclear. The CDR3 extends over 16 amino acids. Germline assignment: CDR1 SEHNR and CDR2 FQNEAQ (reference sequence). Trimming took off 2 bases at V and 0 bases at J, with 10 bases between the two ends. CDR3 DNA sequence: TGTGCCAGCAGCTTAAGGAGAACTCCAACTAATGAAAAACTGTTTTTT. It is translated as CASSLRRTPTNEKLFF.

This chain uses TRBV6-5 with TRBJ1-4, with TRBD1 matching 8 bases. CDR1 is MNHEY and CDR2 is SVGAGI in the germline V gene. The CDR3 has 16 amino acids. V was pared by 2 bases and J by 6 bases, with 8 bases of the junction left unmatched. CDR3 sequence reads: CASSYDGQGTYEKLFF. The CDR3 nucleotides read TGTGCCAGCAGTTACGACGGACAGGGAACCTATGAAAAACTGTTTTTT.

The chain couples TRBV7-2 to TRBJ2-2; the D is unclear. The CDR3 spans 14 residues. V dropped 2 bases and J dropped 6 bases, with 10 bases sitting between them. The germline V gene has CDR1 SGHTA and CDR2 FQGNSA. The CDR3 protein is CASSLFPRSGELFF. In DNA, the CDR3 is TGTGCCAGCAGCTTATTCCCAAGATCCGGGGAGCTGTTTTTT. The variable domain in full, completed from reference TRBV7-2 and TRBJ2-2, reads GAGVSQSPSNKVTEKGKDVELRCDPISGHTALYWYRQSLGQGLEFLIYFQGNSAPDKSGLPSDRFSAERTGGSVSTLTIQRTQQEDSAVYLCASSLFPRSGELFFGEGSRLTVL.

The rearrangement joins TRBV27 to TRBJ1-3, with D hard to call. The CDR3 has 16 residues. Germline CDR1 is MNHEY and CDR2 is SMNVEV (reference sequence). V lost 5 bases to trimming and J lost 7 bases, with 21 bases between them. The CDR3 here is CASSLHPQEVGNTIYF. CDR3 nucleotides: TGTGCCAGCAGTCTCCACCCCCAGGAGGTTGGGAACACCATATATTTT.

Remarks on this clone: A read error is possible here, since a much larger clone lies one base away. The V call is TRBV13, the J call TRBJ2-5, with D unresolved. V was pared by 5 bases and J by 1 base, with 5 bases between. The V gene's germline CDR1 is PRHDT and CDR2 FYEKMQ (reference sequence). The CDR3 runs 12 residues. The CDR3 loop is CASSVSQETQYF. In DNA, the CDR3 is TGTGCCAGCAGCGTCTCCCAAGAGACCCAGTACTTC. The full variable domain, rest sourced from reference TRBV13 and TRBJ2-5, is AAGVIQSPRHLIKEKRETATLKCYPIPRHDTVYWYQQGPGQDPQFLISFYEKMQSDKGSIPDRFSAQQFSDYHSELNMSSLELGDSALYFCASSVSQETQYFGPGTRLLVL.

The sample holds one count of this clone. The chain carries TRBV5-1 and TRBJ2-3, with D uncertain. V shed 6 bases and J shed 0 bases, with 11 bases lying between them. This CDR3 spans 14 amino acids. Germline CDR1 and CDR2: SGHRS and YFSETQ. CDR3 nucleotides: TGCGCCAGCAACTTAGAAGCTAGCACAGATACGCAGTATTTT. This translates into CASNLEASTDTQYF.

As for this clone: This CDR3 is also generated by other DNA sequences in the sample. The gene calls are TRBV2 and TRBJ2-3; D possibly corresponds to TRBD2 (6 bases). The V and J ends lost 7 bases and 6 bases respectively, with 8 bases between them. This CDR3 has 11 amino acids. The germline V gene encodes CDR1 SNHLY and CDR2 FYNNEI. The CDR3 DNA reads as TGTGCCAGCACGGAGGGGGATACGCAGTATTTT. Its protein product is CASTEGDTQYF. Looking up the rest from reference TRBV2 and TRBJ2-3 gives the full variable domain: EPEVTQTPSHQVTQMGQEVILRCVPISNHLYFYWYRQILGQKVEFLVSFYNNEISEKSEIFDDQFSVERPDGSNFTLKIRSTKLEDSAMYFCASTEGDTQYFGPGTRLTVL.